The clone carrying this T cell receptor (beta chain) was observed a few times. Antigen: not known. This sample is drawn from a study of identical twins. The germline V gene encodes CDR1 KGHSH and CDR2 LQKENI. V shed 2 bases and J 6 bases; nucleotides not matched to a gene: 6. The CDR3 length is 16 residues. Regarding the study as a whole: Reduced insertions were recorded for abundant cord blood beta clonotypes, with no such pattern in memory repertoires. Some out-of-frame alpha sequences were shared by twins, and these showed excess low generation probability.

TCRdb reprocessed the 5' RACE reads via MiXCR and lists one record per CDR3 protein. The repertoire has approximately 700,000 distinct CDR3 sequences, about 20% of them found once; the top ten carry around 14%. The same sample was also used in a study of T cells expressing NK-cell markers. As that study records: In more than five donors, dominant CD3+CD56+NKG2C+ clonotypes ranked among the top 10 CD8+ clonotypes. HCMV specificity of the expanded NKG2C+ T cell clones stayed unclear.

The TCR originated in a woman aged 18-29 years in good health. The J gene is TRBJ2-1, the V gene TRBV18, with TRBD2 matching over 11 bases. Sequencing was carried out using PBMCs. As DNA, the CDR3 is TGTGCCAGCTCACCAGTTCGGCTAGCGGGAGGCAATGAGCAGTTCTTC. This translates into CASSPVRLAGGNEQFF.